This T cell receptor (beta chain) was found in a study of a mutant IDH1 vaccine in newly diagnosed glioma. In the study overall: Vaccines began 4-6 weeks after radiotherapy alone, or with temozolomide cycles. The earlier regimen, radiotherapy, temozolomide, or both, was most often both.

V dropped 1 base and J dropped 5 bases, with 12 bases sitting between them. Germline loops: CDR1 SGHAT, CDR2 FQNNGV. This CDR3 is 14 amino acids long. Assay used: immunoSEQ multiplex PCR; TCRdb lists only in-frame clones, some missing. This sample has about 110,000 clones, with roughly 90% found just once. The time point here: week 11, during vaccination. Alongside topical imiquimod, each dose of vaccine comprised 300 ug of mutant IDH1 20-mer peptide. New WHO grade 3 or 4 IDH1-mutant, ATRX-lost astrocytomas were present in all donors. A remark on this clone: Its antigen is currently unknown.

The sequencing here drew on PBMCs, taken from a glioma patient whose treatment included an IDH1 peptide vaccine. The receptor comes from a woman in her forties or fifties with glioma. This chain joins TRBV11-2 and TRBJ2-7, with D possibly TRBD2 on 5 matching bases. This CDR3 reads CASSLGPKGDEQYF. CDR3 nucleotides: TGTGCCAGCAGCTTAGGTCCCAAGGGAGACGAGCAGTACTTC.